The clone carrying this T cell receptor beta chain was seen a few times. No antigen is known for it. This entry belongs to a study of T-cell memory formation after mild COVID-19. V lost 4 bases and J lost 5; bases outside the gene matches: 4. The CDR3 has 15 residues. Germline loops: CDR1 SGHRS, CDR2 YFSETQ. TCRdb independently ran MiXCR on the 5' RACE reads; one entry per CDR3 protein. The data hold 200,000 to 250,000 distinct CDR3 sequences, with about 9.2% observed a single time. Broader study findings: Contracting clones localized mainly to CM and EM when CD4+ and mainly to EMRA when CD8+. Later expanders leaned CD4+, whereas clones that contracted between day 15 and 85 were balanced CD4/CD8.

The chain uses TRBV5-1 and TRBJ1-5; 12 bases agree with TRBD1. Sequenced sample: PBMCs or a T cell subset sorted from them (not recorded which). This TCR was recovered from a man aged 18 to 30 who had mild COVID-19 (a few samples of this study predate the infection). Cell type and time point are not known. CDR3 nucleotides: TGCGCCAGCAGCCCGGGGACAGGGGGCGATCAGCCCCAGCATTTT. Translated, it gives CASSPGTGGDQPQHF. Filled out from reference TRBV5-1 and TRBJ1-5, the complete variable domain reads KAGVTQTPRYLIKTRGQQVTLSCSPISGHRSVSWYQQTPGQGLQFLFEYFSETQRNKGNFPGRFSGRQFSNSRSEMNVSTLELGDSALYLCASSPGTGGDQPQHFGDGTRLSIL.